The TCR beta chain under discussion was sequenced for a study of blood T cells in healthy people across ages. Study context: T cells yielded about one barcoded beta molecule per two cells through template switching.

Study-wide findings and caveats: Donor CMV status was unknown, possibly confounding expanded clonotype changes. A roughly linear fall in TCR beta diversity per million T cells was seen with increasing age.

V lost 2 bases, J lost 8 bases, and 17 bases lay in between. The germline V gene encodes CDR1 SGHRS and CDR2 YFSETQ. CDR3 size: 15 residues. Comments on this clonotype: What it binds is not known.

A second about 6 to 12 cycle PCR used barcoded and J-beta primers. Every sample produced at least 2.5 million CDR3-containing paired-end reads. Using its own MiXCR run on the 5' RACE reads, TCRdb lists one record per CDR3 protein. Of under 1,000,000 distinct CDR3 sequences in the sample, 35% to 40% were seen once. This chain joins TRBV5-1 and TRBJ2-1; the D gene is possibly TRBD2 (7 bases). The TCR originated in a man younger than 30 in good health. Sequencing was carried out using blood. CDR3 in DNA: TGCGCCAGCAGCTTCGGCGGGGGCCCCGGAGATGAGCAGTTCTTC. It codes for CASSFGGGPGDEQFF.